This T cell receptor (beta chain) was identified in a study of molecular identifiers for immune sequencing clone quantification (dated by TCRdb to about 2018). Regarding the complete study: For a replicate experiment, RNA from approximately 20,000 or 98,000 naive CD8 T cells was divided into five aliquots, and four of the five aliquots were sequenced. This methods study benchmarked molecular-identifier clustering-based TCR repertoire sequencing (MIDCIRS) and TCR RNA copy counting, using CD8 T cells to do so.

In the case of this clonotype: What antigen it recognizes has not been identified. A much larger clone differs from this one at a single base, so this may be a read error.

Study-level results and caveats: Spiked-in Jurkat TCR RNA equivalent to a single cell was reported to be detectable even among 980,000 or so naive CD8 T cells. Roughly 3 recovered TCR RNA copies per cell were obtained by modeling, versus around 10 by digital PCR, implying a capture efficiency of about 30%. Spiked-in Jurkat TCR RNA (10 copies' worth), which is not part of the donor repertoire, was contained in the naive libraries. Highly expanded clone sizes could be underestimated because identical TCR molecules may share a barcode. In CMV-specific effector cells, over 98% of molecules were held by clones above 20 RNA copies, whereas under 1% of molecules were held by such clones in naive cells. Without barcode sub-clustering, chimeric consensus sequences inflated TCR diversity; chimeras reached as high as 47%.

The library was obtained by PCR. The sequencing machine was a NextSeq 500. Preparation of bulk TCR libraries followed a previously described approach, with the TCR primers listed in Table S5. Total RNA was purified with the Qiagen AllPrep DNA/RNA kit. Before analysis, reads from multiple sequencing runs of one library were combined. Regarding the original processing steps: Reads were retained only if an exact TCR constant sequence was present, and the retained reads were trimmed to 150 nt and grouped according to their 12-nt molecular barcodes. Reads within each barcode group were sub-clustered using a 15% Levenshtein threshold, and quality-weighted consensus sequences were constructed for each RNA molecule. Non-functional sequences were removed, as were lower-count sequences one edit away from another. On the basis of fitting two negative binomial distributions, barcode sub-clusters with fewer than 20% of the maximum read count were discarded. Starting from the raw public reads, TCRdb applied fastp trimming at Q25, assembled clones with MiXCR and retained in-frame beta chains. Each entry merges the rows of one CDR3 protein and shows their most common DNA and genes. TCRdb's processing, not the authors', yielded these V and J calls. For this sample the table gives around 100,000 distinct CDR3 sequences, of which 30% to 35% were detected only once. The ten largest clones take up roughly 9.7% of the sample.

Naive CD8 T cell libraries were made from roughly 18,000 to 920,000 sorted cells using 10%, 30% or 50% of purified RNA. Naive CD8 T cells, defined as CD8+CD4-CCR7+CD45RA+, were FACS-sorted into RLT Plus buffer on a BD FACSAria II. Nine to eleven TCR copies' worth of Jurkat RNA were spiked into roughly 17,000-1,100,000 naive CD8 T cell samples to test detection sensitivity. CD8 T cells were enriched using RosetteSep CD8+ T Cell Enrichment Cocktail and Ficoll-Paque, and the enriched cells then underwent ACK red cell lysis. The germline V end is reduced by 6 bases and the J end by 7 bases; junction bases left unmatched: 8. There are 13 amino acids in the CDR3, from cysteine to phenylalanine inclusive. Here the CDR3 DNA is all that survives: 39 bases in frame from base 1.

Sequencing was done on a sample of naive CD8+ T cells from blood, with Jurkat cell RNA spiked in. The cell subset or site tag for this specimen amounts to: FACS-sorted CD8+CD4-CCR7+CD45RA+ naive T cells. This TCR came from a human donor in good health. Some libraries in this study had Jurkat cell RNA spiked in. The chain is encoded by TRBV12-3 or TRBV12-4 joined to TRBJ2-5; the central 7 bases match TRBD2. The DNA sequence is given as TGTGCCAGCAGGACTAGCCTCGAAGGGACCCAGTACTTC. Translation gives CASRTSLEGTQYF.